This TCR beta chain was sequenced during a study of cytomegalovirus exposure and HLA in healthy donors. The PCR was carried out with 60 Vbeta primers and 13 Jbeta primers. Sequenced by immunoSEQ multiplex PCR; TCRdb stores in-frame clones only, minus some. The sample holds 100,000 to 150,000 clones, around 70% seen once. The CDR3 totals 17 residues. The V segment lost 3 bases and the J segment 2 bases; nucleotides outside the gene matches: 4. Germline assignment: CDR1 LGHNA and CDR2 YSLEER. Study-wide points: It was reported that TCR beta sequences correctly inferred the HLA-A and HLA-B alleles for most subjects. By a later analysis, the bulk of CMV-associated TCR beta chains appeared HLA-restricted. HLA alleles were associated with 15,000 to 20,000 TCR beta sequences in a later analysis at 0.05 false discovery rate.

Note on this clone: The antigen is not known.

The receptor comes from a woman in her 40s in good health and CMV-seropositive. Sequenced sample: PBMCs. The gene calls are TRBV4-3 and TRBJ1-4; 12 nucleotides align to TRBD1. This CDR3 is CASSHRDRGLTNEKLFF. CDR3 in DNA: TGCGCCAGCAGCCACCGGGACAGGGGGCTTACTAATGAAAAACTGTTTTTT.